Described below is a single T cell receptor beta chain sequence and its context. The assay was immunoSEQ multiplex PCR, and TCRdb's table has in-frame clones only and misses some. Of about 94,000 clones listed, around 87% are singletons. The data belong to a study of OX40 agonist ivuxolimab in advanced cancers. The CDR3 is 14 residues long. Germline V gene data show CDR1 as MNHEY and CDR2 as SVGAGI. Between the trimmed V and J ends, which lost 6 bases and 4 bases, there was a span of 13 bases. The chain employs TRBV6-5 and TRBJ1-3; D ambiguous. The clonotype originates from an adult with an advanced solid tumor such as melanoma, head and neck, liver or kidney cancer. Sequences were derived from CD4+ or CD8+ T cells sorted from blood, sampled in a trial of the OX40 agonist ivuxolimab. CDR3 coding DNA: TGTGCCAGCAGCGTAAAAATTGGGGGAAACACCATATATTTT. Its translation: CASSVKIGGNTIYF.